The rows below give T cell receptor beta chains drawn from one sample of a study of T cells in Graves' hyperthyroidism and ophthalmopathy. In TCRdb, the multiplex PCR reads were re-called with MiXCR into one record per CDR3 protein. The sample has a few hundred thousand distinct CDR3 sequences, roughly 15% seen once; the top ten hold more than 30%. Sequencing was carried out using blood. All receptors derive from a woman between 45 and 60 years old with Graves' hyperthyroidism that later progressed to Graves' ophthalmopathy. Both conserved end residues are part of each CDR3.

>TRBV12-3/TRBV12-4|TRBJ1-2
CASLGDVYGYTF
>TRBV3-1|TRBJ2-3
CASSQGSSTDTQYF
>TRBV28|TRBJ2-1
CASRPDGSYNEQFF
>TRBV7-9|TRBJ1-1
CASSLELGQPNTEAFF
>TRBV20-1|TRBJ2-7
CSVGTSGSYEQYF
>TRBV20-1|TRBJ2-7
CSASRLAGGTNEQYF
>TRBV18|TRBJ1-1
CASSLGSAAEAFF
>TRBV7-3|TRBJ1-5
CASSPLDGQPQHF
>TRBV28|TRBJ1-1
CASSLTGTPAGAFF
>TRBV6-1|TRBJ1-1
CASSAQGSGTEAFF
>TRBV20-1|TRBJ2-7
CSALPPVGVGEQYF
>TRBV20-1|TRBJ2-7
CSARPKGDYEQYF
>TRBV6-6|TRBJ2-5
CASSFTGGRQETQYF
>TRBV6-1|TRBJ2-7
CASSEALWGGEQYF
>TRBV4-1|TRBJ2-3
CASSQPERGATDTQYF
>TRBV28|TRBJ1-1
CASSFSSESWNTEAFF
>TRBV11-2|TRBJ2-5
CASSLGAAGETQYF
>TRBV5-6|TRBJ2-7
CASSFPLGRARYEQYF
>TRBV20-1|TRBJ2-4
CSARLQGAGAKNIQYF
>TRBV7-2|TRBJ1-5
CASSLAVGYTDQPQHF
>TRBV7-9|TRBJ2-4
CASSYSDRANIQYF
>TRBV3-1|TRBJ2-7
CASSQDWREGYEQYF
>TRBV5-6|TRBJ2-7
CASSPRDRRDEQYF
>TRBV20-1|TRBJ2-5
CSARGPRGREETQYF
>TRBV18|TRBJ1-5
CASSPDFSSNQPQHF
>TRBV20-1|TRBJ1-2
CSARNVGSRGYTF
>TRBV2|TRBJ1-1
CASRRRGESEAFF
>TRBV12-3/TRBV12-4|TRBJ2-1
CASTLMTGHNEQFF
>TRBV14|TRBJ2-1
CASSHLTGGDEQFF
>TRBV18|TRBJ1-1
CASSVREYGTEAFF
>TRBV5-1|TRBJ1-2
CASSSPRYPGLANYGYTF
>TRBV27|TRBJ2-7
CASSLRASGTGQYF
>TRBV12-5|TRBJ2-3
CASAGLAGDTQYF
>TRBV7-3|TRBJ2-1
CASSPGTSGTNEQFF
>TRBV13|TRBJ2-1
CASSPRTAPVEQFF
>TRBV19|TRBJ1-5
CASTPRGMPGNQPQHF
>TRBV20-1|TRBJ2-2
CSARSGSNTGELFF
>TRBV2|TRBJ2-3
CASSGLTGYAQYF
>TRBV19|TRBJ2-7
CASSLTSGRGYEQYF
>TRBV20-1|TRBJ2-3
CSATRPRRAGPDTQYF
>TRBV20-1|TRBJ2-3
CSAHPSGIDTQYF
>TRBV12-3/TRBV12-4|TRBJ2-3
CASTFNRVTDTQYF
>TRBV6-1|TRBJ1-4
CASGANNNEKLFF
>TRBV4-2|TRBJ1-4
CASRGGSGDEKLFF
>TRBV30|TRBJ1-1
CAWSWTGVVQTEAFF
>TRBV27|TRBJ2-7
CASSDSGPSPWEQYF
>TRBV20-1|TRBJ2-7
CSARELLSSYEQYF
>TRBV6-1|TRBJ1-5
CASSTTGPDSPQHF
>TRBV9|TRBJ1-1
CASSVNILTEAFF
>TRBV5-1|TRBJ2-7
CASSPGVYEQYF